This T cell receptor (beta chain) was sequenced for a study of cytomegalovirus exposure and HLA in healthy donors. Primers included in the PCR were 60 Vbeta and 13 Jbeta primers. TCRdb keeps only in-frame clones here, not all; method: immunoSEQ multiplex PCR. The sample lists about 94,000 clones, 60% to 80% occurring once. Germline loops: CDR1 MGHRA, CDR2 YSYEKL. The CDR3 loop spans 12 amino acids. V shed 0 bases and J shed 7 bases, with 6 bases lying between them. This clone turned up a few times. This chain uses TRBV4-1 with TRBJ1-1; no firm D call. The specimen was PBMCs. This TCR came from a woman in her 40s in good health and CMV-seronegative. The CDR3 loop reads CASSQDVSEAFF. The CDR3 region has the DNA TGCGCCAGCAGCCAAGACGTTAGTGAAGCTTTCTTT.